Reported below is one T cell receptor beta chain. This clone turned up a few times. Its antigen is unknown. No base quality values were provided; no much bigger clone lies one nucleotide off. The immunoSEQ Assay was used to sequence TCR beta CDR3 regions from DNA. Regarding the original processing steps: To compute T cell density, TCR beta template counts were normalized to usable DNA, which was estimated by amplifying housekeeping genes. Using the preseqR package, richness was estimated by extrapolating to 120,000 templates for tissue samples and 400,000 templates for PBMC samples. Clonality was defined by subtracting Pielou's evenness from one. Differential abundance testing on productive amino-acid clonotypes, with a minimum total count of 5 and an alpha of 0.1, was used to identify tissue-enriched TCRs. Repertoire overlap between compartments was quantified with the Jaccard Index and Morisita Overlap Index. GLIPH clustered TCR beta CDR3s with public tetramer-defined viral CDR3s; viral motifs required at least three viral sequences plus V-gene enrichment. In its TCRdb copy, this immuneACCESS table keeps in-frame sequences only and misses some clones. Where compared with another copy, unresolved V genes explain less than half of these, and the others have no known cause. That table furnishes V, J and clone size, whereas the DNA furnished D and trimming. This sample has 8,500 to 14,000 clones in its table, and roughly 29% of those were observed once. The ten top clones hold approximately 5% of the sample.

V is clipped by 3 bases and J by 6 bases, and the sequence between their germline boundaries is 16 bases long. Reading the germline V gene gives CDR1 SGHNT and CDR2 YENEEA. Including the terminal cysteine and phenylalanine, the CDR3 comprises 15 residues. CDR3 DNA is the only sequence kept; it has 45 bases, read in frame from the first base. At diagnosis, peripheral blood, uninvolved tumor-adjacent lung and tumor were collected and were preserved as a mix of fresh-frozen and FFPE material. These data come from a study of T cells in localized non-small cell lung cancer (dated by TCRdb to 2018 to 2020). Notes on the research overall: The study analyzed T cell repertoires of about 230 early-stage NSCLC patients, comparing tumors and uninvolved tumor-adjacent lungs. The cohort comprised around 240 treatment-naïve NSCLC patients with resected, localized lung tumors. Of the NSCLC patients, 129 were male and roughly 100 were female, and the mean age was approximately 64 years. General findings and caveats noted by the study authors: Higher T cell density in blood was associated with longer overall survival, whereas higher clonality in adjacent lung was associated with shorter survival. A median of approximately 62 of the top 100 tumor clones turned up in the paired uninvolved adjacent lung, and 25 to 30 of those clones also ranked among the top 100 of that same adjacent lung. Uninvolved tumor-adjacent lung showed the highest T cell clonality, higher than tumor, which suggests more focused antigenic responses in the uninvolved tumor-adjacent lung. Because the study design was exploratory, TCR variables were selected using unadjusted p-values without false-discovery rate correction. Because multi-region tumor sequencing was not performed, intratumor heterogeneity could not be ruled out.

Sequencing used lung tumor tissue, obtained before any cancer treatment. The sequence links TRBV11-3 to TRBJ2-3, and the D gene may be TRBD2, 7 bases matching. The clonotype originates from a man aged 40 to 75 with stage I lung adenocarcinoma. The CDR3 region has the sequence CASSLFSRGGDTQYF. The DNA sequence is TGTGCCAGCAGCTTGTTCTCCAGGGGAGGGGATACGCAGTATTTT. This CDR3, with the reference TRBV11-3 and TRBJ2-3 proteins standing in past its ends, gives the full variable domain EAGVVQSPRYKIIEKKQPVAFWCNPISGHNTLYWYLQNLGQGPELLIRYENEEAVDDSQLPKDRFSAERLKGVDSTLKIQPAELGDSAVYLCASSLFSRGGDTQYFGPGTRLTVL.